These 26 T cell receptor beta chains originate from one sample sequenced in a study of blood T cell repertoires in COVID-19. Data came from immunoSEQ multiplex PCR; TCRdb stores just in-frame clones and leaves some out. The data contain roughly 200,000 clones, 80% to 85% of them singletons. Material: peripheral blood. These TCRs come from a man aged 50 or older with active or convalescent COVID-19.

The genes are TRBV6-2 or TRBV6-3 and TRBJ2-1; TRBD2 agrees at 12 bases. After removal of 2 bases from V and 5 bases from J, the junction contained 1 base not matched to a gene. The CDR3 runs 15 residues. Germline CDR1 is MNHEY and CDR2 is SVGEGT. DNA of the CDR3: TGTGCCAGCAGTTACGGGACTAGCGGGCACAATGAGCAGTTCTTC. Translating gives CASSYGTSGHNEQFF.

In its sample, this clone was seen once. The V call is TRBV11-2, the J call TRBJ2-7; 9 bases align to TRBD2. The V and J ends lost 2 bases and 5 bases, in that order; junction bases with no gene match: 7. The germline V gene has CDR1 SGHAT and CDR2 FQNNGV. CDR3 length equals 15 residues. CDR3 sequence reads: CASSLITSGGNEQYF. Written as DNA, the CDR3 is TGTGCCAGCAGCTTAATTACCAGCGGGGGGAACGAGCAGTACTTC.

The gene calls are TRBV27 and TRBJ2-4; D may be TRBD1 (5 bases). Germline V gene sequence: CDR1 MNHEY, CDR2 SMNVEV (reference sequence). The CDR3 length is 14 residues. V dropped 3 bases and J dropped 4 bases, with 10 bases sitting between them. CDR3: CASSFGQGKNIQYF. In nucleotides, the CDR3 is TGTGCCAGCAGTTTTGGCCAGGGTAAAAACATTCAGTACTTC.

This chain connects TRBV12-3 or TRBV12-4 to TRBJ1-1; perhaps TRBD1 as D (6 bases). V dropped 3 bases and J dropped 4 bases, with 9 bases sitting between them. The CDR3 spans 13 residues. CDR3 loop: CASSFSTGTEAFF. CDR3 in DNA: TGTGCCAGCAGTTTTTCGACAGGCACTGAAGCTTTCTTT.

This clone was picked up a small number of times. The gene calls are TRBV6-5 and TRBJ2-7; the D gene is possibly TRBD1 (6 bases). V lost 5 bases to trimming and J lost 9 bases, with 17 bases between them. This CDR3 is 13 amino acids long. From germline, CDR1 is MNHEY and CDR2 SVGAGI. CDR3 loop: CASSPRGQGWQYF. The CDR3 DNA follows: TGTGCCAGCAGTCCCAGAGGGCAGGGGTGGCAGTACTTC.

The rearrangement links TRBV7-9 to TRBJ2-5; D may be TRBD2 (5 bases). Between the trimmed V and J ends, which lost 0 bases and 4 bases, there was a span of 12 bases. The CDR3 spans 15 residues. Germline V gene lookup returns CDR1 SEHNR and CDR2 FQNEAQ (reference sequence). CDR3 bases: TGTGCCAGCAGCTTAGCCGGGGTGGTAGGAGAGACCCAGTACTTC. Its protein is CASSLAGVVGETQYF.

This chain connects TRBV30 to TRBJ2-5, with 7 bases identical to TRBD2. The CDR3 consists of 14 residues. CDR1 and CDR2 from the germline V gene are GTSNPN and SVGIG (reference sequence). The junction had 5 bases not matched to a gene; V was cut back by 0 bases and J by 4 bases. The CDR3 loop is CAWSVLTGGETQYF. In DNA, the CDR3 is TGTGCCTGGAGTGTACTCACGGGGGGAGAGACCCAGTACTTC. Drawing the rest from reference TRBV30 and TRBJ2-5, the complete variable domain is SQTIHQWPATLVQPVGSPLSLECTVEGTSNPNLYWYRQAAGRGLQLLFYSVGIGQISSEVPQNLSASRPQDRQFILSSKKLLLSDSGFYLCAWSVLTGGETQYFGPGTRLLVL.

The chain employs TRBV3-1 (or the pseudogene TRBV3-2) and TRBJ1-2, with TRBD1 as a possible D gene (5 bases). This CDR3 has 15 residues. V was cut by 4 bases and J by 4 bases, with 16 bases left in between. Per germline, CDR1 LGHDT and CDR2 YNNKEL (reference sequence). DNA of the CDR3: TGTGCCAGCAGCCCCCTAGGCGACAGCCTCTATGGCTACACCTTC. It encodes CASSPLGDSLYGYTF.

This sequence joins TRBV12-5 and TRBJ2-1; possibly TRBD2 for D (6 bases). The V end lost 3 bases, the J end lost 4 bases, and 10 bases lay between the germline ends. The CDR3 is 14 amino acids. Germline-derived CDR1 and CDR2 are LGHNT and FRNRAP. The CDR3 DNA is TGTGCTAGTGGTTTTGGCGGGGCTTACAATGAGCAGTTCTTC. It translates to CASGFGGAYNEQFF.

The V and J genes are TRBV5-1 and TRBJ1-4; D perhaps matches TRBD1 (5 bases). Trimming pared 4 bases from V and 7 bases from J, leaving 17 bases between. This CDR3 is built from 15 residues. Germline assignment: CDR1 SGHRS and CDR2 YFSETQ. The CDR3 DNA reads TGCGCCAGCAGCCGATATCAAGGGGAAAGTGAAAAACTGTTTTTT. It specifies CASSRYQGESEKLFF.

J is TRBJ2-1 and V is TRBV18, with D unclear. This CDR3 has 15 residues. Germline V lookup: CDR1 KGHSH, CDR2 LQKENI. V lost 0 bases and J 3 bases, leaving 9 bases between the germline ends. The CDR3 loop is CASSPPQSGYNEQFF. The CDR3 DNA sequence: TGTGCCAGCTCACCACCCCAATCGGGCTACAATGAGCAGTTCTTC.

The CDR3 here is CASSSLPTGVANTIYF. In DNA, the CDR3 is TGTGCCAGCAGCTCCTTACCGACAGGGGTGGCAAACACCATATATTTT. This chain joins TRBV7-8 and TRBJ1-3, with 8 bases that match TRBD1. V shed 4 bases, J shed 6 bases, and the junction held 11 bases outside the gene matches. Germline loops: CDR1 SGHVS, CDR2 FQNEAQ. The CDR3 has 16 amino acids.

The chain employs TRBV5-4 and TRBJ2-5, with a possible D match to TRBD1 (6 bases). The CDR3 is 13 residues long. Per the germline V gene, CDR1 is SGHNT and CDR2 is YYREEE (reference sequence). The germline V and J ends were trimmed by 4 bases and 2 bases, with 9 bases remaining between them. CDR3 bases: TGTGCCAGCAGCGGGCAGGGGCAAGAGACCCAGTACTTC. This codes for CASSGQGQETQYF.

This chain uses TRBV7-6 with TRBJ1-1; D is perhaps TRBD1 (6 bases). Trimming shortened V by 1 base and J by 4 bases, and 13 bases separated the two germline ends. CDR1 SGHVS and CDR2 FNYEAQ come from the germline V gene. The CDR3 spans 15 residues. CDR3 protein: CASSLGSQGSTEAFF. In DNA, the CDR3 is TGTGCCAGCAGCTTAGGTTCGCAGGGGAGCACTGAAGCTTTCTTT.

This chain uses TRBV25-1 with TRBJ2-6; D may be TRBD1 (6 bases). Germline CDR1 and CDR2: MGHDK and SYGVNS. With 5 bases removed from V and 0 bases from J, the gap between germline ends came to 14 bases. The CDR3 has 17 amino acids. The CDR3 protein is CASSKTGMSSGANVLTF. The CDR3 DNA reads as TGTGCCAGCAGTAAAACAGGGATGAGCTCTGGGGCCAACGTCCTGACTTTC.

This chain joins TRBV20-1 and TRBJ2-1; the match to TRBD2 covers 8 bases. V trimming: 3 bases; J trimming: 0 bases; junction bases outside the gene matches: 7. This CDR3 is built from 16 residues. In germline, CDR1 is DFQATT, CDR2 SNEGSKA (reference sequence). The CDR3 nucleotides are TGCAGTGCTAGTGTTAGCGGGGCCGTCTCCTACAATGAGCAGTTCTTC. This gives the protein CSASVSGAVSYNEQFF.

This chain uses TRBV7-2 with TRBJ2-3; no reliable D call. The CDR3 has 14 residues. Germline V gives CDR1 SGHTA, CDR2 FQGNSA. The ends were cut back, 5 bases at V and 4 bases at J, with 13 bases in the middle. CDR3 residues: CASSAVPEADTQYF. The CDR3, as DNA: TGTGCCAGCAGCGCGGTCCCCGAGGCAGATACGCAGTATTTT.

The chain couples TRBV4-1 to TRBJ1-1; D is undetermined. The CDR3 runs to 14 residues. The germline V gene has CDR1 MGHRA and CDR2 YSYEKL. V lost 4 bases, J lost 2 bases, and 11 bases lay in between. CDR3 loop: CASSLLPTNTEAFF. The DNA for the CDR3 is TGCGCCAGCAGCCTGCTCCCTACTAACACTGAAGCTTTCTTT.

This chain links TRBV28 with TRBJ1-6; D not certain. CDR1 and CDR2 from the germline V gene are MDHEN and SYDVKM. The CDR3 totals 12 residues. V gave up 6 bases and J gave up 8 bases, with 8 bases separating them. Here the CDR3 reads CASSPADSPLHF. CDR3 nucleotide sequence: TGTGCCAGCAGCCCAGCGGATTCACCCCTCCACTTT.

This clone was seen more than once but under ten times. V and J are TRBV4-3 and TRBJ1-1; 7 bases match TRBD1. The CDR3 loop spans 15 amino acids. Germline V gives CDR1 LGHNA, CDR2 YSLEER. With 4 bases clipped from V and 4 bases from J, the junction kept 9 bases outside the gene matches. CDR3 in DNA: TGCGCCAGCAGCCGGAAGGGGGCGAGGAGCACTGAAGCTTTCTTT. Amino acid sequence: CASSRKGARSTEAFF.

V gene TRBV9 combines with J gene TRBJ1-3; 9 positions agree with TRBD1. This CDR3 contains 16 residues. The V segment lost 4 bases and the J segment 4 bases; nucleotides outside the gene matches: 9. CDR1 is SGDLS, CDR2 YYNGEE, per germline. The CDR3 DNA is TGTGCCAGCAGCCCCCTCCCCGGGACAGGGGGAAACACCATATATTTT. This codes for CASSPLPGTGGNTIYF. The full variable domain, rest sourced from reference TRBV9 and TRBJ1-3, is DSGVTQTPKHLITATGQRVTLRCSPRSGDLSVYWYQQSLDQGLQFLIQYYNGEERAKGNILERFSAQQFPDLHSELNLSSLELGDSALYFCASSPLPGTGGNTIYFGEGSWLTVV.

This sequence joins TRBV7-9 and TRBJ2-5, with 7 bases aligning to TRBD2. This CDR3 is built from 15 residues. Germline CDR1 SEHNR, CDR2 FQNEAQ (reference sequence). The trim removed 1 base at V and 4 bases at J, leaving 6 bases unmatched. The CDR3 spells CASSLGGRGPETQYF. The CDR3 coding sequence is TGTGCCAGCAGCTTAGGAGGGAGGGGCCCAGAGACCCAGTACTTC.

J is TRBJ1-5 and V is TRBV7-2; 9 nucleotides line up with TRBD1. The CDR3 length is 15 residues. Germline-derived CDR1 and CDR2 are SGHTA and FQGNSA. The trim removed 5 bases at V and 4 bases at J, leaving 6 bases unmatched. CDR3: CASSPDRGRNQPQHF. The CDR3 DNA reads TGTGCCAGCAGCCCGGACAGGGGCCGTAATCAGCCCCAGCATTTT.

The rearrangement links TRBV6-1 to TRBJ1-2, with TRBD1 as a possible D gene (5 bases). V lost 2 bases and J 5 bases, leaving 12 bases between the germline ends. In germline, CDR1 is MNHNS, CDR2 SASEGT. CDR3 length equals 14 residues. CDR3 amino acids: CASSETGHPYGYTF. Here the CDR3 DNA reads TGTGCCAGCAGTGAAACAGGACACCCATATGGCTACACCTTC.

CDR3 protein: CASSPGTVKLFF. The CDR3 bases are TGTGCCAGCAGCCCCGGGACAGTTAAACTGTTTTTT. V and J are TRBV12-3 or TRBV12-4 and TRBJ1-4; 7 nucleotides align to TRBD1. The CDR3 loop spans 12 amino acids. The V and J ends lost 6 bases and 11 bases, in that order; junction bases with no gene match: 6.

The chain has TRBV11-2 and TRBJ2-1; D not resolved. This CDR3 is 15 amino acids long. Germline CDR1 and CDR2: SGHAT and FQNNGV. V was pared by 0 bases and J by 8 bases, with 14 bases between. The CDR3 bases are TGTGCCAGCAGCTTAGATTTGGCTAGTTGGTATGAGCAGTTCTTC. This translates into CASSLDLASWYEQFF.